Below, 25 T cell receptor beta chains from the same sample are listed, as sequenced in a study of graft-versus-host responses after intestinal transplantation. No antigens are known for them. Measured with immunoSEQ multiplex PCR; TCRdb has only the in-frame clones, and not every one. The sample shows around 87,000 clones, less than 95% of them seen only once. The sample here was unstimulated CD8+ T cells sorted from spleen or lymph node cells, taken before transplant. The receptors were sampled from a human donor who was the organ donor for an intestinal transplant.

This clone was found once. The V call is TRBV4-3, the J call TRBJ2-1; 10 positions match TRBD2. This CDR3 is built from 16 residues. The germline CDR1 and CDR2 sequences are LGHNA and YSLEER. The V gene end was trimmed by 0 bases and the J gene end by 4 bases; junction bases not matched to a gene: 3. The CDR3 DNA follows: TGCGCCAGCAGCCAAGACCGGACTAGCGGTTACAATGAGCAGTTCTTC. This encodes CASSQDRTSGYNEQFF.

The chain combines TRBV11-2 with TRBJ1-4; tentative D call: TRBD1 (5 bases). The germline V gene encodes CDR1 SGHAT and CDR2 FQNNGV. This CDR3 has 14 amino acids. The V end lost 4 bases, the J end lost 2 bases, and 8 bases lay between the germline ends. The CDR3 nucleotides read TGTGCCAGCAGCTCGACAGCTACTAATGAAAAACTGTTTTTT. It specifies CASSSTATNEKLFF.

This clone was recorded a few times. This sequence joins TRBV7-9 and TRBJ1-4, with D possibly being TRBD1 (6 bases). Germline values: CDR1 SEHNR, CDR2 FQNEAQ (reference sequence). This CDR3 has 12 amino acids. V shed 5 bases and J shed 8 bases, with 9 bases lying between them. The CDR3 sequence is CASSEDREKLFF. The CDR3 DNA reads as TGTGCCAGCAGCGAAGACAGGGAAAAACTGTTTTTT.

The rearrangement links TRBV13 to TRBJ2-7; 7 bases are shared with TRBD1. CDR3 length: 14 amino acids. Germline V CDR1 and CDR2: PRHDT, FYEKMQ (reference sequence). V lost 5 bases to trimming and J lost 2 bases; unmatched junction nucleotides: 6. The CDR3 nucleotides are TGTGCCAGCAGCATGACAGGGTTGGCCTACGAGCAGTACTTC. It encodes CASSMTGLAYEQYF.

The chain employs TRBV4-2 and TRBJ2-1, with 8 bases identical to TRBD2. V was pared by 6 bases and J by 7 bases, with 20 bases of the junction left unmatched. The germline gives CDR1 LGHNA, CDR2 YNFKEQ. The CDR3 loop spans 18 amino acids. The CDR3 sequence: CASSLRPGGAPTGNEQFF. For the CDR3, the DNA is TGTGCCAGCAGTCTTCGCCCCGGGGGGGCACCCACGGGGAATGAGCAGTTCTTC.

CDR3 sequence reads: CASSLRDRGHNSPLHF. The CDR3 nucleotides are TGTGCCAGCAGCTTAAGGGACAGGGGGCATAATTCACCCCTCCACTTT. The chain carries TRBV11-2 and TRBJ1-6; 12 bases match TRBD1. This CDR3 region has 16 residues. V trimming: 2 bases; J trimming: 5 bases; junction bases outside the gene matches: 1. Germline CDR1 reads SGHAT; CDR2 reads FQNNGV.

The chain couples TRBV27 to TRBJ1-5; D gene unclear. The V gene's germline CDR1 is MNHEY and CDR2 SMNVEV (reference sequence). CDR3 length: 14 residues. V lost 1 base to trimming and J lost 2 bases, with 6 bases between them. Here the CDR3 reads CASSLWPGNQPQHF. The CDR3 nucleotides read TGTGCCAGCAGTTTATGGCCCGGCAATCAGCCCCAGCATTTT.

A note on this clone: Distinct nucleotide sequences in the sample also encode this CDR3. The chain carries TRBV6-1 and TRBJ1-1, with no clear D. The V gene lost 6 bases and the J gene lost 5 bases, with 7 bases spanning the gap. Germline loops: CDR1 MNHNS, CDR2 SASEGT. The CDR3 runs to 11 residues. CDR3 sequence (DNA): TGTGCCAGCAGCCCCCGGACTGAAGCTTTCTTT. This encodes CASSPRTEAFF.

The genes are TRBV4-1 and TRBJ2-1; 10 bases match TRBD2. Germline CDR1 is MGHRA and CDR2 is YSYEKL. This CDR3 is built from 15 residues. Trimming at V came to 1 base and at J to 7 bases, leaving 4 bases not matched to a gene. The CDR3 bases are TGCGCCAGCAGCCAAGCTAGCGGGGGTATTAATGAGCAGTTCTTC. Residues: CASSQASGGINEQFF.

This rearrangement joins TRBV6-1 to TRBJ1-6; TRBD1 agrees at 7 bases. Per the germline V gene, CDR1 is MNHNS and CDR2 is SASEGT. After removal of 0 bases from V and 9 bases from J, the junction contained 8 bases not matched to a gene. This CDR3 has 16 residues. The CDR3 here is CASSEAKTGLFSPLHF. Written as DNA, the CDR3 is TGTGCCAGCAGTGAAGCAAAGACAGGGTTGTTTTCACCCCTCCACTTT.

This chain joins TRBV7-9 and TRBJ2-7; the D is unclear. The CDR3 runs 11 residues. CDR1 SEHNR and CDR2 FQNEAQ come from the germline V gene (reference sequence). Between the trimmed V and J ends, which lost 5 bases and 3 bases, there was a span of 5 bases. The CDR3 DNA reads TGTGCCAGCAGCCTCAGCTACGAGCAGTACTTC. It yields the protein CASSLSYEQYF. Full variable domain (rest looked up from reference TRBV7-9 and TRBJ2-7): DTGVSQNPRHKITKRGQNVTFRCDPISEHNRLYWYRQTLGQGPEFLTYFQNEAQLEKSRLLSDRFSAERPKGSFSTLEIQRTEQGDSAMYLCASSLSYEQYFGPGTRLTVT.

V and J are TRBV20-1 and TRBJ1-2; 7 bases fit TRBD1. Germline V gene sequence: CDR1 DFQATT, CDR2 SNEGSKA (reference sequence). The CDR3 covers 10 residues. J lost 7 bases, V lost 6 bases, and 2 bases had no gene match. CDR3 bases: TGCAGTGCCCCAGGGGGTGGCTACACCTTC. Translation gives CSAPGGGYTF.

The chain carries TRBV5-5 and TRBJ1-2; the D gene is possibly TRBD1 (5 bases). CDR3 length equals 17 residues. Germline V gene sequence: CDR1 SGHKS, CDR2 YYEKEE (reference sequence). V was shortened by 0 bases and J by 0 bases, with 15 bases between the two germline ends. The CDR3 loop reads CASSLVRQGLANYGYTF. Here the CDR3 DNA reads TGTGCCAGCAGCTTGGTTAGGCAGGGACTAGCTAACTATGGCTACACCTTC.

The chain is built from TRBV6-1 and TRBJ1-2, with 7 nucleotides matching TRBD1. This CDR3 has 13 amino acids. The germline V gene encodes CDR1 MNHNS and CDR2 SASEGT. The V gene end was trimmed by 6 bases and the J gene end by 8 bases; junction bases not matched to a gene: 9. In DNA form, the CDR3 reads TGTGCCAGCAGAGGACAGGTGAAGGGGGGCTACACCTTC. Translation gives CASRGQVKGGYTF.

The CDR3 nucleotides read TGTGCCAGCTGGGACAGGGAGTACGAGCAGTACTTC. It specifies CASWDREYEQYF. The genes are TRBV27 and TRBJ2-7; 9 positions agree with TRBD1. The CDR3 runs 12 residues. V shed 8 bases and J 4 bases; nucleotides not matched to a gene: 3. The germline V gene encodes CDR1 MNHEY and CDR2 SMNVEV (reference sequence).

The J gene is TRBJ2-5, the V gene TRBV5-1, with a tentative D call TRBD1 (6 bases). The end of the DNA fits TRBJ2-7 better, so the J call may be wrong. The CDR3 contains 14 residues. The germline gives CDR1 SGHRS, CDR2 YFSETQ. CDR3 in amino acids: CASSLEGDPYEQYF. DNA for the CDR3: TGCGCCAGCAGCTTGGAGGGGGACCCCTACGAGCAGTACTTC.

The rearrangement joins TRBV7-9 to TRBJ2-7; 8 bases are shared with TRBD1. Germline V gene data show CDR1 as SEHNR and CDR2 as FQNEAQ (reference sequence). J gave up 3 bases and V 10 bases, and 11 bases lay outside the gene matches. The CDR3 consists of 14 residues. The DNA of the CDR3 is TGTGCCATCACCCATATAACAGGGGGCTACGAGCAGTACTTC. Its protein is CAITHITGGYEQYF.

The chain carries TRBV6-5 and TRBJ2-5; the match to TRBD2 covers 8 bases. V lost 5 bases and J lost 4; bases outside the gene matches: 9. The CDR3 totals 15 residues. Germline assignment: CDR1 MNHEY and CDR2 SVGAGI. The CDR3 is CASSTDRGGGETQYF. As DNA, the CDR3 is TGTGCCAGCAGTACTGACCGGGGGGGTGGAGAGACCCAGTACTTC.

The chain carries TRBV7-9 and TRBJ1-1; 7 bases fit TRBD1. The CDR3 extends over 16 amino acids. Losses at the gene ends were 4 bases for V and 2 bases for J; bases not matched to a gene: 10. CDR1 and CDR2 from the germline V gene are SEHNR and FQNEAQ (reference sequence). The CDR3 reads CASSSRRGRTNTEAFF. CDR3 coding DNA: TGTGCCAGCAGCTCCCGGAGGGGGCGGACAAACACTGAAGCTTTCTTT.

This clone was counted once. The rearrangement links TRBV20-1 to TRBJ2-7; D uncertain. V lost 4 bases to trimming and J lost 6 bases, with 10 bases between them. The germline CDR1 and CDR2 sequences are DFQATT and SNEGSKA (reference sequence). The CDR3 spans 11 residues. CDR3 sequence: CSAKIVSEQYF. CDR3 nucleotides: TGCAGTGCTAAAATAGTGTCCGAGCAGTACTTC.

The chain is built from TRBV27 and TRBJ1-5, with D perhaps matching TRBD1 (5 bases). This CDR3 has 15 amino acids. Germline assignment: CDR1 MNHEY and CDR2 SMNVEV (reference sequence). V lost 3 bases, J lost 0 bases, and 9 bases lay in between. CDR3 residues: CASSFARDSNQPQHF. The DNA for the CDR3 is TGTGCCAGCAGTTTTGCCAGGGATAGCAATCAGCCCCAGCATTTT.

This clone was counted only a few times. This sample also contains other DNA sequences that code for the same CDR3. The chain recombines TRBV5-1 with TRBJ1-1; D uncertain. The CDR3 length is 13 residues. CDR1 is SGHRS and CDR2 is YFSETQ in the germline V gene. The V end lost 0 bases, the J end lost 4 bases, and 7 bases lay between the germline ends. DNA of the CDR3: TGCGCCAGCAGCTTGGGAGTTGGCACTGAAGCTTTCTTT. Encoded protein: CASSLGVGTEAFF.

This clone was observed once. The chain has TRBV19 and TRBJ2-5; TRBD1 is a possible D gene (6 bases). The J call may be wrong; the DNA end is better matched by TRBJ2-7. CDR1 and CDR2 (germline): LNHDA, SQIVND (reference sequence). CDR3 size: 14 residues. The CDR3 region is CASSIFTGPYEQYF. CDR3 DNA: TGTGCCAGTAGTATTTTCACAGGGCCCTACGAGCAGTACTTC.

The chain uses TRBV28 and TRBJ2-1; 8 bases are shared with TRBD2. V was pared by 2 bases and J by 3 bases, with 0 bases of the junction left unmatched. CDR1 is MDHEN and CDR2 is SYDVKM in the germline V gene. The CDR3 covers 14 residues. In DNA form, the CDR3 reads TGTGCCAGCAGTTTAGCGGGGGGCTACAATGAGCAGTTCTTC. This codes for CASSLAGGYNEQFF. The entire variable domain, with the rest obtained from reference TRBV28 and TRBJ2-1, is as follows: DVKVTQSSRYLVKRTGEKVFLECVQDMDHENMFWYRQDPGLGLRLIYFSYDVKMKEKGDIPEGYSVSREKKERFSLILESASTNQTSMYLCASSLAGGYNEQFFGPGTRLTVL.

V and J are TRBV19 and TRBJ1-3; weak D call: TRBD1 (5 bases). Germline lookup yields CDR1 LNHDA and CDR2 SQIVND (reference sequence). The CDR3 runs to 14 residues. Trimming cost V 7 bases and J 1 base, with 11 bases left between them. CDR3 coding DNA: TGTGCCAGTACCCCTCGGGGGTCTGGAAACACCATATATTTT. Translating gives CASTPRGSGNTIYF.